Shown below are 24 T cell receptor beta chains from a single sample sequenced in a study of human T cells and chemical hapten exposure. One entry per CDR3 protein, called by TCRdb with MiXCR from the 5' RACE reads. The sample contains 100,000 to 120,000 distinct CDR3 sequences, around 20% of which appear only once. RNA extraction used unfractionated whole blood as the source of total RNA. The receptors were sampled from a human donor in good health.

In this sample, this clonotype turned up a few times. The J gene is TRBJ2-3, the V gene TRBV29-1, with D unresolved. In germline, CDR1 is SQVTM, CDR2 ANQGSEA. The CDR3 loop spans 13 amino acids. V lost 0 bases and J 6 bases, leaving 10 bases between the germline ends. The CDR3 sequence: CSVEDPRQDTQYF. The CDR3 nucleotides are TGCAGCGTTGAAGACCCCAGGCAGGATACGCAGTATTTT.

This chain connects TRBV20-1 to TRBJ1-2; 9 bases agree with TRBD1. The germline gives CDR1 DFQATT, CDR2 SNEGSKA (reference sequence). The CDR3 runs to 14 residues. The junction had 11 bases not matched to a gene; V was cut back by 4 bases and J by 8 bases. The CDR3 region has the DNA TGCAGTGCTACCGGGACAGGGAGTATTGGGGGCTACACCTTC. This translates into CSATGTGSIGGYTF.

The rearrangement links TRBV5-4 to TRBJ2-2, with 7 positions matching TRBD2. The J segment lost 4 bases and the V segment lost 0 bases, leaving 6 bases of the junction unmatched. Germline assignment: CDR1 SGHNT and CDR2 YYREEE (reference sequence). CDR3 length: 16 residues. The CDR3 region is CASSLAGAGATGELFF. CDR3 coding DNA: TGTGCCAGCAGCTTGGCCGGTGCGGGAGCCACCGGGGAGCTGTTTTTT.

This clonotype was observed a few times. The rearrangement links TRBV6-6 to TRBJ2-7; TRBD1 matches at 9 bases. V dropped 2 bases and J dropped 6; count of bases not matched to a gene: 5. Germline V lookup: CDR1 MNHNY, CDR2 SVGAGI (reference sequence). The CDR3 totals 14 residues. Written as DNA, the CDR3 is TGTGCCAGCAGTTACCCGGGACAGGGCGTCGAGCAGTACTTC. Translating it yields CASSYPGQGVEQYF.

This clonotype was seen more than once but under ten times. The CDR3 nucleotides read TGCGCCAGCTCTTCTAGCGGGCATAATGAGCAGTTCTTC. It encodes CASSSSGHNEQFF. The V call is TRBV10-1, the J call TRBJ2-1, with TRBD2 matching 8 bases. The CDR3 runs 13 residues. Per the germline V gene, CDR1 is WNHNN and CDR2 is SYGVQD (reference sequence). V gave up 8 bases and J gave up 7 bases; unmatched junction bases: 7.

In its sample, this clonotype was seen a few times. CDR3 residues: CASSLTIGGYNEQFF. CDR3 sequence (DNA): TGTGCCAGCAGCTTAACTATTGGGGGTTACAATGAGCAGTTCTTC. The rearrangement uses TRBV7-3 and TRBJ2-1; either TRBD1 or TRBD2 may supply D (5 bases each). Germline V lookup: CDR1 SGHTA, CDR2 FQGTGA. Trimming shortened V by 0 bases and J by 4 bases, and 10 bases separated the two germline ends. The CDR3 covers 15 residues.

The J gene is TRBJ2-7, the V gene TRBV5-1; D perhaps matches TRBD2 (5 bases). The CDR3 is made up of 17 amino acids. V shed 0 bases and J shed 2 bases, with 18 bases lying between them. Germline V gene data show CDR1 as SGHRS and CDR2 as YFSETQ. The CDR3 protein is CASSLAPRGSETYEQYF. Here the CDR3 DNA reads TGCGCCAGCAGCTTGGCCCCTCGGGGTAGCGAGACCTACGAGCAGTACTTC.

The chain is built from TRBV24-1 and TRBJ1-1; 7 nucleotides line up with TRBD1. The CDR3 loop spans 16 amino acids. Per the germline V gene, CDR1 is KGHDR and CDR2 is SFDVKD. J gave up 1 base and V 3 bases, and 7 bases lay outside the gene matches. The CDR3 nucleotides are TGTGCCACCAGTGATACCAGACAGGGATCGAACACTGAAGCTTTCTTT. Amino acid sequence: CATSDTRQGSNTEAFF.

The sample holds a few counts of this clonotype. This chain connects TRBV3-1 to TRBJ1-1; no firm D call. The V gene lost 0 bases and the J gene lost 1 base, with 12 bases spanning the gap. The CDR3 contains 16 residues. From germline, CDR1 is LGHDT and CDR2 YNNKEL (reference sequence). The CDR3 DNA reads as TGTGCCAGCAGCCAAGATAAGTGGCAGCCGAACACTGAAGCTTTCTTT. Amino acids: CASSQDKWQPNTEAFF.

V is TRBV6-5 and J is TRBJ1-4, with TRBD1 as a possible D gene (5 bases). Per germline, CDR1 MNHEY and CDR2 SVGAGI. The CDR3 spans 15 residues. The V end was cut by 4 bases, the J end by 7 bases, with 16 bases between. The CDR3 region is CASSSLGGRGEKLFF. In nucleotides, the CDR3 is TGTGCCAGCAGTTCTTTGGGGGGGAGGGGTGAAAAACTGTTTTTT.

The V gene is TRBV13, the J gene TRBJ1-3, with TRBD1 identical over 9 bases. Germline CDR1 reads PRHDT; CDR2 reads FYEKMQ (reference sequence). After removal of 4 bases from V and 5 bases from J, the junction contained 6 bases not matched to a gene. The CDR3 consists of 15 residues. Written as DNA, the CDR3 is TGTGCCAGCAGCTCTACCGGGACAGGGAGAAACACCATATATTTT. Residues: CASSSTGTGRNTIYF.

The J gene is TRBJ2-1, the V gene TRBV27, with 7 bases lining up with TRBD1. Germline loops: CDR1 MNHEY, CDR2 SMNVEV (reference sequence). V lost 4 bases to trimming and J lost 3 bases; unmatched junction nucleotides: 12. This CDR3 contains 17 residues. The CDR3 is CASSSTGAAIFYNEQFF. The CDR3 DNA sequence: TGTGCCAGCAGTTCTACAGGGGCCGCCATTTTCTACAATGAGCAGTTCTTC.

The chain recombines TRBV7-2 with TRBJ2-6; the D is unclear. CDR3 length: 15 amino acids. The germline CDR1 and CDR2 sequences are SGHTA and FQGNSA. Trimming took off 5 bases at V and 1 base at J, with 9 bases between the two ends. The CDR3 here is CASSPIDSGANVLTF. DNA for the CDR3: TGTGCCAGCAGCCCTATAGATTCTGGGGCCAACGTCCTGACTTTC.

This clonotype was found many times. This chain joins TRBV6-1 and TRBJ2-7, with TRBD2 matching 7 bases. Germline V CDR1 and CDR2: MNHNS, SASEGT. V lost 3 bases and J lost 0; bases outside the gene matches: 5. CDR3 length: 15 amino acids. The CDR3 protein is CASSEYGGGSYEQYF. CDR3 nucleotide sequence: TGTGCCAGCAGTGAGTATGGCGGGGGCTCCTACGAGCAGTACTTC.

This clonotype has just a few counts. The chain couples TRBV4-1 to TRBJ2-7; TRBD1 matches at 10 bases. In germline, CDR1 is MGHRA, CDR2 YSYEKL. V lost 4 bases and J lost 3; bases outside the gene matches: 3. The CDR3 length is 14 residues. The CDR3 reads CASSLGQGGYEQYF. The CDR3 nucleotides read TGCGCCAGCAGCCTAGGACAGGGGGGCTACGAGCAGTACTTC.

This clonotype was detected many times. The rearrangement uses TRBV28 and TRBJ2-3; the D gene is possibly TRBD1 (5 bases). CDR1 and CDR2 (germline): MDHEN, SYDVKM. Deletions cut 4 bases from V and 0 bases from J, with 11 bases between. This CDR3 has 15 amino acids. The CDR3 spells CASSSWTLSTDTQYF. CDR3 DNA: TGTGCCAGCAGTTCATGGACATTGAGCACAGATACGCAGTATTTT.

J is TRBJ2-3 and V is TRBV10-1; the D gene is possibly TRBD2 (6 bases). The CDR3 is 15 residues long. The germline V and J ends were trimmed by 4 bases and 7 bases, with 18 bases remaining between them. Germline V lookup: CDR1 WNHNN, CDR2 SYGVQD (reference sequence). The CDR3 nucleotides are TGCGCCAGCAGTGTAGGTCTAACGGGAGAACATACGCAGTATTTT. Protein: CASSVGLTGEHTQYF.

CDR3 residues: CSVRQYSGNTIYF. The CDR3 DNA sequence: TGCAGCGTTCGACAGTACTCTGGAAACACCATATATTTT. The V and J genes are TRBV29-1 and TRBJ1-3; TRBD1 is a possible D gene (5 bases). From germline, CDR1 is SQVTM and CDR2 ANQGSEA. The CDR3 spans 13 residues. The V end was cut by 5 bases, the J end by 0 bases, with 8 bases between.

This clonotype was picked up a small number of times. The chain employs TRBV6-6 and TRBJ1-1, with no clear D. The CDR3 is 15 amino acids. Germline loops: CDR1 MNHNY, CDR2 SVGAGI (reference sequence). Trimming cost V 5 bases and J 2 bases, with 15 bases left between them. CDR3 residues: CASSPYVAFNTEAFF. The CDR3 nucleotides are TGTGCCAGCAGTCCCTACGTCGCCTTCAACACTGAAGCTTTCTTT.

This CDR3 reads CASSYESSYNEQFF. In DNA, the CDR3 is TGTGCCAGCAGTTACGAGAGCTCCTACAATGAGCAGTTCTTC. The chain combines TRBV6-6 with TRBJ2-1; D is unresolved. There are 14 residues in the CDR3. The V gene lost 2 bases and the J gene lost 0 bases, with 5 bases spanning the gap. Germline loops: CDR1 MNHNY, CDR2 SVGAGI (reference sequence).

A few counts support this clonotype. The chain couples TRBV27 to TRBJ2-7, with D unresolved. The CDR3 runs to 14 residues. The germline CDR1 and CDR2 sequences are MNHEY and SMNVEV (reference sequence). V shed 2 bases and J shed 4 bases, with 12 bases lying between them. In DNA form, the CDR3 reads TGTGCCAGCAGTTTAGATCGATCCAGTTACGAGCAGTACTTC. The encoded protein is CASSLDRSSYEQYF.

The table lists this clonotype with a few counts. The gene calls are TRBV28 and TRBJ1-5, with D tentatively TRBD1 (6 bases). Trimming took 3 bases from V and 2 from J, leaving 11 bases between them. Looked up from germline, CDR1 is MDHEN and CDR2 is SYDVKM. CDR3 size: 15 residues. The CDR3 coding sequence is TGTGCCAGCAGTTTGAGGGGGGTGGGCAATCAGCCCCAGCATTTT. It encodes CASSLRGVGNQPQHF.

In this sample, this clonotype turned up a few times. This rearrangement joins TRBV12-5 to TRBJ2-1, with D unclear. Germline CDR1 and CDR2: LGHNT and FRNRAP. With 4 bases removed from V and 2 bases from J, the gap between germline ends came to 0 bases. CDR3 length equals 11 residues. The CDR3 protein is CASGSYNEQFF. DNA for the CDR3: TGTGCTAGTGGTTCCTACAATGAGCAGTTCTTC. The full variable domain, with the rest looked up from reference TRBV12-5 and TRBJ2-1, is DARVTQTPRHKVTEMGQEVTMRCQPILGHNTVFWYRQTMMQGLELLAYFRNRAPLDDSGMPKDRFSAEMPDATLATLKIQPSEPRDSAVYFCASGSYNEQFFGPGTRLTVL.

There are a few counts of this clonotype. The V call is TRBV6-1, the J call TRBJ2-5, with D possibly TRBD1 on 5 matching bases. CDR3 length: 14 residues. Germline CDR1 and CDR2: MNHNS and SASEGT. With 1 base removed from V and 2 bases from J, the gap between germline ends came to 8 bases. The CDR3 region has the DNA TGTGCCAGCAGTGAAGGGGGCGGACAAGAGACCCAGTACTTC. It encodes CASSEGGGQETQYF.